This TCR beta chain was documented in a study of Graves' ophthalmopathy and Graves' hyperthyroidism. About the research overall: The collection of peripheral blood took place at initial diagnosis, before any treatment. Study-wide results and limits: Using 13 signatures, a model distinguished ophthalmopathy from stable hyperthyroidism, reaching about 85% sensitivity and 81.08% specificity. Blood repertoires reportedly contained most expanded thyroid clonotypes above 0.001 frequency.

Researchers took RNA transcripts and amplified TCR beta CDR3 regions from them. In the first round, RT-PCR was carried out with HTBI primers, and a multiplex PCR formed the second round. TCRdb reprocessed the multiplex PCR reads with MiXCR, giving one entry per CDR3 protein. The sample lists 350,000 to 450,000 distinct CDR3 sequences, 18% seen once, with more than 1.5% in the top ten. V lost 0 bases and J 0 bases, leaving 8 bases between the germline ends. The CDR3 totals 15 residues. Germline assignment: CDR1 LNHDA and CDR2 SQIVND (reference sequence). This clonotype was seen repeatedly, ten times or more. Its antigen is not identified.

Sample: peripheral blood. This TCR derives from a woman aged 18 to 35 with Graves' ophthalmopathy. The rearrangement uses TRBV19 and TRBJ1-1; D ambiguous. The CDR3 nucleotides read TGTGCCAGTAGTATAGAGGCAGGAATGAACACTGAAGCTTTCTTT. Protein sequence: CASSIEAGMNTEAFF. The complete variable domain, with remaining parts taken from reference TRBV19 and TRBJ1-1, reads DGGITQSPKYLFRKEGQNVTLSCEQNLNHDAMYWYRQDPGQGLRLIYYSQIVNDFQKGDIAEGYSVSREKKESFPLTVTSAQKNPTAFYLCASSIEAGMNTEAFFGQGTRLTVV.